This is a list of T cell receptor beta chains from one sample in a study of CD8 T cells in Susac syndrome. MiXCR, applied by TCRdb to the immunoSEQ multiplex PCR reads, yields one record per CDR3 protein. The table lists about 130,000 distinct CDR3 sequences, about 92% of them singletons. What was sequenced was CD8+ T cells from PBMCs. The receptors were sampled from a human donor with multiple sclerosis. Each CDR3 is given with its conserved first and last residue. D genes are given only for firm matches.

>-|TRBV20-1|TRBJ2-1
CSARDLGVNEQFF
TGCAGTGCTAGAGATCTCGGGGTCAATGAGCAGTTCTTC
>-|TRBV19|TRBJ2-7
CASSIERGRTYEQYF
TGTGCCAGTAGTATAGAAAGAGGCAGAACCTACGAGCAGTACTTC
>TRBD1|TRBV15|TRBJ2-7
CATSSRDSSYEQYF
TGTGCCACCAGCAGCCGGGACAGCTCCTACGAGCAGTACTTC
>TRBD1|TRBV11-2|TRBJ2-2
CASTRQGSVVTGELFF
TGTGCCAGCACCCGACAGGGTAGCGTTGTCACCGGGGAGCTGTTTTTT
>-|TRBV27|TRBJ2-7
CASPAPCGGGYSYEQYF
TGTGCCAGCCCGGCTCCCTGTGGCGGGGGCTACTCCTACGAGCAGTACTTC
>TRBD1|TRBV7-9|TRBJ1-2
CASNILQGSNYGYTF
TGTGCCAGCAACATCCTACAGGGGTCGAACTATGGCTACACCTTC
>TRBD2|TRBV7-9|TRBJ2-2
CASTPGGSVTGELFF
TGTGCCAGCACCCCCGGCGGGAGTGTCACCGGGGAGCTGTTTTTT
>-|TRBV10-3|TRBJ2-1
CAISESRIEQFF
TGTGCCATCAGTGAGTCGAGGATTGAGCAGTTCTTC
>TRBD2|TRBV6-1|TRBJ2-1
CASSPTLPGLVSYNEQFF
TGTGCCAGCAGTCCCACTCTCCCGGGACTAGTCTCCTACAATGAGCAGTTCTTC
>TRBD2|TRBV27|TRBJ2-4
CASRRRENKNIQYF
TGTGCCAGCAGACGGCGGGAGAATAAAAACATTCAGTACTTC
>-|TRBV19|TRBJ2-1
CASSIAQTYNEQFF
TGTGCCAGTAGTATAGCACAGACCTACAATGAGCAGTTCTTC